The present T cell receptor (beta chain) was sequenced within a study of T cell responses to AZD1222 COVID-19 vaccine. Comments on this clone: The antigen is undetermined.

Whole-study results and caveats: Reportedly, nearly half the spike-specific TCRs target unmutated variant regions. Researchers took repertoire samples only after the peak T cell response had come. Donors skewed white British and female; clonal diversity was possibly underestimated.

Libraries were prepared by immunoSEQ multiplex PCR; TCRdb keeps only in-frame clonotypes and omits some of them. The sample has 150,000 to 250,000 clones; roughly 92% are singletons. Sequenced here: peripheral blood, sampled 28 days after the second AZD1222 dose. This sequence originates from an adult who received the AZD1222 COVID-19 vaccine.

CDR3 nucleotide sequence: TGTGCCAGCAGCTTAGTTGTCCGACCCCACGAGCAGTACTTC. As protein: CASSLVVRPHEQYF. The chain is built from TRBV11-2 and TRBJ2-7; D remains unclear. Germline V CDR1 and CDR2: SGHAT, FQNNGV. Trimming stripped 1 base from V and 5 bases from J, with 12 bases between. This CDR3 has 14 residues.